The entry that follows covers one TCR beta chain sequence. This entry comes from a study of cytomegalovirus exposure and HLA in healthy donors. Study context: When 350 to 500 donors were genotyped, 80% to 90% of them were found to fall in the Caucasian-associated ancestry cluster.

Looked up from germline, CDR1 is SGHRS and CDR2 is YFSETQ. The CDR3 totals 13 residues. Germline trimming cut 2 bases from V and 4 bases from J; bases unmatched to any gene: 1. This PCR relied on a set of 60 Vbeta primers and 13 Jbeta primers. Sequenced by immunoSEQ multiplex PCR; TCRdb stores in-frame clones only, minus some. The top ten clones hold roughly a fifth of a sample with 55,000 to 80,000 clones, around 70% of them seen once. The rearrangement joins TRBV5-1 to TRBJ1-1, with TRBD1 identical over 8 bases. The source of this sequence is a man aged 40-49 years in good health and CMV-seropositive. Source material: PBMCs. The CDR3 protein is CASSLTGGTEAFF. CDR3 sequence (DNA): TGCGCCAGCAGCTTAACAGGGGGCACTGAAGCTTTCTTT.